This T cell receptor (beta chain) is drawn from a study of post-analysis software for immune sequencing data. Study-wide background: Clinical courses comprised relapsing-remitting, secondary progressive and progressive-relapsing multiple sclerosis.

Per the germline V gene, CDR1 is SEHNR and CDR2 is FQNEAQ (reference sequence). There are 17 residues in the CDR3. Trimming left V 5 bases short and J 4 bases short, with 21 bases between. Whole-study findings and limits: About 5 TRBV segments were more frequent in patients than controls; TRBV5-6, TRBV5-1 and TRBV20-1 belonged to this group. Same-batch samples co-clustered strongly by F measure.

The sample holds many counts of this clonotype. Its antigen is unknown. The authors incorporated unique molecular identifiers into the TCR beta cDNA libraries. In TCRdb, the PCR reads were re-called with MiXCR into one record per CDR3 protein. This table has about 190,000 distinct CDR3 sequences, roughly 30% appearing once. The TCR comes from a girl aged 2-17 years with multiple sclerosis. This chain joins TRBV7-9 and TRBJ2-1; D is possibly TRBD2 (5 bases). Sequencing was carried out using blood. This chain's CDR3 is CASSPGSVGSPYNEQFF. The CDR3 DNA reads TGTGCCAGCAGCCCCGGGTCGGTGGGGAGTCCTTACAATGAGCAGTTCTTC.